Below, 31 T cell receptor beta chains from the same sample are listed, as sequenced in a study of identical twins. TCRdb re-analysed the 5' RACE reads in MiXCR, keeping a single row per CDR3 protein. This repertoire shows about 690,000 distinct CDR3 sequences, less than 7% found once; its top ten account for 1.5% to 2%. Sequences were obtained from naive T cells sorted from blood. Every receptor here comes from a young man in good health.

The chain combines TRBV6-2 or TRBV6-3 with TRBJ2-2; 9 bases map to TRBD1. The junction had 11 bases not matched to a gene; V was cut back by 7 bases and J by 5 bases. The CDR3 has 16 residues. Germline loops: CDR1 MNHEY, CDR2 SVGEGT. CDR3 protein: CASNPKGTGWTGELFF. As DNA, the CDR3 is TGTGCCAGCAACCCAAAAGGGACAGGGTGGACCGGGGAGCTGTTTTTT.

V and J are TRBV28 and TRBJ2-2; no reliable D call. The V gene's germline CDR1 is MDHEN and CDR2 SYDVKM. V shed 7 bases and J shed 7 bases, with 7 bases lying between them. CDR3 length equals 11 residues. The CDR3 reads CASNLHGELFF. In DNA form, the CDR3 reads TGTGCCAGCAACCTCCACGGGGAGCTGTTTTTT.

The CDR3 loop is CASRVGPNEKLFF. In DNA, the CDR3 is TGTGCCAGCCGGGTGGGCCCCAATGAAAAACTGTTTTTT. This sequence joins TRBV13 and TRBJ1-4; D is undetermined. Between the trimmed V and J ends, which lost 8 bases and 5 bases, there was a span of 12 bases. The germline CDR1 and CDR2 sequences are PRHDT and FYEKMQ (reference sequence). This CDR3 region has 13 residues. Filled out from reference TRBV13 and TRBJ1-4, the complete variable domain reads AAGVIQSPRHLIKEKRETATLKCYPIPRHDTVYWYQQGPGQDPQFLISFYEKMQSDKGSIPDRFSAQQFSDYHSELNMSSLELGDSALYFCASRVGPNEKLFFGSGTQLSVL.

The chain couples TRBV10-2 to TRBJ2-5, with 8 bases fitting TRBD1. The CDR3 spans 14 residues. J gave up 5 bases and V 9 bases, and 11 bases lay outside the gene matches. The germline CDR1 and CDR2 sequences are WSHSY and SAAADI. CDR3 residues: CARAPQGAWETQYF. The CDR3 coding sequence is TGCGCCAGGGCTCCCCAGGGGGCCTGGGAGACCCAGTACTTC.

This chain connects TRBV7-9 to TRBJ2-7, with D unresolved. V was shortened by 5 bases and J by 4 bases, with 3 bases between the two germline ends. CDR1 is SEHNR, CDR2 FQNEAQ, per germline (reference sequence). This CDR3 has 10 amino acids. Here the CDR3 reads CASSPYEQYF. The CDR3 coding sequence is TGTGCCAGCAGCCCGTACGAGCAGTACTTC.

A few counts support this clonotype. The rearrangement joins TRBV5-1 to TRBJ2-2; possibly TRBD2 for D (5 bases). The germline V gene encodes CDR1 SGHRS and CDR2 YFSETQ. This CDR3 has 14 residues. Trimming took 2 bases from V and 7 from J, leaving 12 bases between them. The CDR3 loop is CASSFARSGGELFF. For the CDR3, the DNA is TGCGCCAGCAGCTTTGCGCGGAGCGGCGGGGAGCTGTTTTTT. Full variable domain (remainder filled in from reference TRBV5-1 and TRBJ2-2): KAGVTQTPRYLIKTRGQQVTLSCSPISGHRSVSWYQQTPGQGLQFLFEYFSETQRNKGNFPGRFSGRQFSNSRSEMNVSTLELGDSALYLCASSFARSGGELFFGEGSRLTVL.

The chain combines TRBV10-3 with TRBJ2-7; 9 nucleotides match TRBD2. This CDR3 contains 13 residues. From germline, CDR1 is ENHRY and CDR2 SYGVKD. J lost 6 bases, V lost 4 bases, and 4 bases had no gene match. The chain's CDR3 is CAISGGLAAEQYF. The CDR3 DNA sequence: TGTGCCATCAGTGGGGGACTAGCCGCCGAGCAGTACTTC.

There are many counts of this clonotype. The rearrangement uses TRBV11-2 and TRBJ1-1; D unresolved. The CDR3 extends over 14 amino acids. Trimming left V 5 bases short and J 1 base short, with 11 bases between. Germline CDR1 reads SGHAT; CDR2 reads FQNNGV. The DNA for the CDR3 is TGTGCCAGCAGCCCTGGACTGGAGAACACTGAAGCTTTCTTT. This sequence encodes CASSPGLENTEAFF.

The chain carries TRBV7-7 and TRBJ2-5; TRBD2 agrees at 7 bases. Germline loops: CDR1 SSHAT, CDR2 FNYEAQ (reference sequence). Trimming at V came to 8 bases and at J to 4 bases, leaving 4 bases not matched to a gene. The CDR3 runs to 12 residues. CDR3 DNA sequence: TGTGCCAGCGGGAGGGCCTCAGAGACCCAGTACTTC. It yields the protein CASGRASETQYF.

A few counts support this clonotype. The rearrangement joins TRBV29-1 to TRBJ2-3, with 8 bases identical to TRBD2. J was trimmed by 1 base and V by 5 bases; bases with no gene match: 8. CDR1 and CDR2 (germline): SQVTM, ANQGSEA. The CDR3 totals 15 residues. CDR3 sequence (DNA): TGCAGCGTTCGGGAGAGCGGGGGTGGCACAGATACGCAGTATTTT. Translating gives CSVRESGGGTDTQYF.

Concerning this clonotype: A read error may be the cause here, since a much bigger clone is one base away. This sequence joins TRBV28 and TRBJ1-1; TRBD1 is a possible D gene (5 bases). This CDR3 spans 12 amino acids. In germline, CDR1 is MDHEN, CDR2 SYDVKM. The CDR3 region has the DNA TGTGCCAGCAGCTTGGGACCGAGAGAAGCTATCTTT. Translating it yields CASSLGPREAIF.

This clonotype has only a few counts. The rearrangement uses TRBV4-3 and TRBJ2-3, with D possibly matching TRBD2 (5 bases). The CDR3 runs to 16 residues. From germline, CDR1 is LGHNA and CDR2 YSLEER. Trimming removed 2 bases at V and 4 bases at J, with 16 bases between. CDR3 amino acids: CASSQSEGRLADTQYF. The CDR3 nucleotides are TGCGCCAGCAGCCAATCTGAGGGCCGGCTGGCAGATACGCAGTATTTT.

This clonotype showed up many times. V and J are TRBV27 and TRBJ2-7; D may correspond to TRBD1 or TRBD2 (6 bases each). V was trimmed by 8 bases and J by 2 bases, leaving 19 bases between them. This CDR3 has 15 residues. The germline CDR1 and CDR2 sequences are MNHEY and SMNVEV (reference sequence). The CDR3 nucleotides are TGTGCCAGCGGGACTCGGACAGTCCTTCCCTACGAGCAGTACTTC. Its protein product is CASGTRTVLPYEQYF.

In its sample, this clonotype was seen many times. As DNA, the CDR3 is TGTGCCAGCAGCTTTAAGTCCGGGGAGCTGTTTTTT. Encoded protein: CASSFKSGELFF. The rearrangement joins TRBV7-9 to TRBJ2-2; D gene ambiguous. Trimming cost V 3 bases and J 6 bases, with 5 bases left between them. Per the germline V gene, CDR1 is SEHNR and CDR2 is FQNEAQ (reference sequence). The CDR3 is made up of 12 amino acids.

This clonotype was picked up many times. The rearrangement uses TRBV5-1 and TRBJ2-1; D possibly corresponds to TRBD2 (6 bases). In germline, CDR1 is SGHRS, CDR2 YFSETQ. The CDR3 has 14 amino acids. Trimming shortened V by 4 bases and J by 7 bases, and 15 bases separated the two germline ends. The CDR3, as DNA: TGCGCCAGCAGCCCCCGGGACTCATTTAATGAGCAGTTCTTC. Translated, it gives CASSPRDSFNEQFF.

This clonotype was counted at least ten times. The chain has TRBV29-1 and TRBJ1-1; tentative D call: TRBD1 (5 bases). Trimming took off 4 bases at V and 6 bases at J, with 12 bases between the two ends. Germline V lookup: CDR1 SQVTM, CDR2 ANQGSEA. CDR3 length: 12 residues. The DNA of the CDR3 is TGCAGCGTTGGACCAGGGACGGCTGAAGCTTTCTTT. It specifies CSVGPGTAEAFF.

J is TRBJ2-7 and V is TRBV7-3, with 9 bases fitting TRBD2. V dropped 0 bases and J dropped 6; count of bases not matched to a gene: 6. Germline assignment: CDR1 SGHTA and CDR2 FQGTGA. The CDR3 sequence is 15 residues long. CDR3 loop: CASSLTRLAGSEQYF. DNA of the CDR3: TGTGCCAGCAGCTTAACCCGGCTAGCGGGAAGCGAGCAGTACTTC.

V is TRBV3-1 and J is TRBJ1-3, with no clear D. Germline CDR1 LGHDT, CDR2 YNNKEL (reference sequence). V lost 2 bases to trimming and J lost 4 bases, with 6 bases between them. The CDR3 is 13 amino acids. CDR3: CASSQLSGNTIYF. The CDR3 nucleotides read TGTGCCAGCAGCCAACTTTCCGGAAACACCATATATTTT.

This clonotype was recorded many times. This sequence joins TRBV27 and TRBJ1-6, with a weak D call TRBD1 (5 bases). The CDR3 has 15 amino acids. Deletions cut 3 bases from V and 7 bases from J, with 13 bases between. Per the germline V gene, CDR1 is MNHEY and CDR2 is SMNVEV (reference sequence). In DNA, the CDR3 is TGTGCCAGCAGTTTCTCCGGGACGGGGAATTCACCCCTCCACTTT. It translates to CASSFSGTGNSPLHF.

This clonotype has at least ten counts. This chain uses TRBV12-3 or TRBV12-4 with TRBJ2-7, with TRBD1 identical over 9 bases. V lost 5 bases, J lost 5 bases, and 4 bases stayed unmatched. The CDR3 covers 13 residues. The CDR3 here is CASSPGQGNEQYV. DNA for the CDR3: TGTGCCAGCAGTCCAGGACAGGGGAACGAGCAGTACGTC.

This clonotype came up a few times. V gene TRBV6-1 combines with J gene TRBJ1-1; a weak D match, TRBD1 (6 bases). The CDR3 is 18 amino acids. The V gene's germline CDR1 is MNHNS and CDR2 SASEGT. V was trimmed by 1 base and J by 4 bases, leaving 22 bases between them. The CDR3 loop reads CASSEEIGGLNFATEAFF. The CDR3 coding sequence is TGTGCCAGCAGTGAAGAGATCGGGGGGCTGAATTTTGCCACTGAAGCTTTCTTT.

This clonotype has ten or more counts. This chain uses TRBV5-6 with TRBJ2-1, with 9 bases lining up with TRBD1. V was clipped by 7 bases and J by 7 bases; unmatched bases: 6. The CDR3 consists of 13 residues. Germline V gene sequence: CDR1 SGHDT, CDR2 YYEEEE. This CDR3 is CASGQGRRNEQFF. The CDR3 coding sequence is TGTGCCAGCGGACAGGGGAGACGGAATGAGCAGTTCTTC.

There are many counts of this clonotype. Here the CDR3 DNA reads TGTGCCAGCAGTTTCGGGTTAAACGAGCAGTACGTC. Amino acids: CASSFGLNEQYV. The chain links TRBV12-3 or TRBV12-4 to TRBJ2-7; no reliable D call. V dropped 3 bases and J dropped 5 bases, with 8 bases sitting between them. The CDR3 is made up of 12 amino acids.

This clonotype has a handful of counts. The rearrangement joins TRBV7-2 to TRBJ2-7; 9 bases map to TRBD2. Looked up from germline, CDR1 is SGHTA and CDR2 is FQGNSA. V gave up 1 base and J gave up 5 bases; unmatched junction bases: 3. The CDR3 has 14 amino acids. The CDR3 reads CASSLDGGRDEQYF. The CDR3 DNA reads TGTGCCAGCAGCTTAGATGGCGGGAGGGACGAGCAGTACTTC.

The sample holds a few counts of this clonotype. This chain joins TRBV5-5 and TRBJ2-3; D may be TRBD1 or TRBD2 (5 bases each). The CDR3 length is 17 residues. With 0 bases removed from V and 0 bases from J, the gap between germline ends came to 14 bases. CDR1 and CDR2 (germline): SGHKS, YYEKEE (reference sequence). The CDR3 sequence: CASSLASGTASTDTQYF. DNA for the CDR3: TGTGCCAGCAGCTTGGCCTCTGGGACCGCTAGCACAGATACGCAGTATTTT.

The chain is built from TRBV7-2 and TRBJ2-7; 11 bases fit TRBD2. The V segment lost 6 bases and the J segment 8 bases; nucleotides outside the gene matches: 12. CDR1 is SGHTA, CDR2 FQGNSA, per germline. The CDR3 extends over 15 amino acids. The CDR3 DNA reads as TGTGCCAGCAGGACCGGGACTAGCGGCAGGGACCAGCAGTACTTC. Amino acid sequence: CASRTGTSGRDQQYF.

The rearrangement joins TRBV20-1 to TRBJ1-1, with 9 positions matching TRBD1. Germline loops: CDR1 DFQATT, CDR2 SNEGSKA (reference sequence). Trimming removed 4 bases from V and 6 bases from J; junction bases left unmatched: 6. The CDR3 consists of 13 residues. The CDR3 sequence: CSANRGQNAEAFF. The CDR3, as DNA: TGCAGTGCTAACAGGGGGCAGAATGCTGAAGCTTTCTTT.

This clonotype appeared a few times. The rearrangement uses TRBV11-1 and TRBJ2-6; TRBD1 matches 7 bases. After removal of 2 bases from V and 0 bases from J, the junction contained 13 bases not matched to a gene. Germline V gene sequence: CDR1 SGHAT, CDR2 FQDESV (reference sequence). The CDR3 totals 20 residues. In nucleotides, the CDR3 is TGTGCCAGCAGCTTATCCTTCAGGGACAGTTTTTTCTCTGGGGCCAACGTCCTGACTTTC. Translation gives CASSLSFRDSFFSGANVLTF.

This clonotype was seen repeatedly, ten times or more. The chain recombines TRBV7-2 with TRBJ2-1, with TRBD2 as a possible D gene (5 bases). The V end lost 1 base, the J end lost 10 bases, and 20 bases lay between the germline ends. The CDR3 is 16 residues long. Germline CDR1 SGHTA, CDR2 FQGNSA. CDR3 in amino acids: CASSLGVSVKAEEQFF. The CDR3 DNA follows: TGTGCCAGCAGCTTAGGGGTGTCGGTGAAAGCGGAAGAGCAGTTCTTC. The variable domain in full, completed from reference TRBV7-2 and TRBJ2-1, reads GAGVSQSPSNKVTEKGKDVELRCDPISGHTALYWYRQSLGQGLEFLIYFQGNSAPDKSGLPSDRFSAERTGGSVSTLTIQRTQQEDSAVYLCASSLGVSVKAEEQFFGPGTRLTVL.

There are many counts of this clonotype. The V gene is TRBV29-1, the J gene TRBJ2-3; D not certain. The CDR3 is made up of 9 amino acids. Germline CDR1 is SQVTM and CDR2 is ANQGSEA. With 4 bases removed from V and 14 bases from J, the gap between germline ends came to 10 bases. This chain's CDR3 is CSVAGPLYF. As DNA, the CDR3 is TGCAGCGTTGCTGGCCCGCTGTATTTT.

The V gene is TRBV6-1, the J gene TRBJ2-5, with TRBD1 identical over 7 bases. J was trimmed by 4 bases and V by 6 bases; bases with no gene match: 11. The CDR3 totals 15 residues. Germline values: CDR1 MNHNS, CDR2 SASEGT. This CDR3 reads CASRIRGYLGETQYF. The CDR3 region has the DNA TGTGCCAGCAGAATCAGGGGGTATCTTGGAGAGACCCAGTACTTC.